Presented here are 27 T cell receptor beta chains from one specimen sequenced in a study of beta chain features in type 1 diabetes. Antigens for these TCRs are unknown. Study results and limitations: Type 1 diabetes patients had TCRB CDR3s that were shorter (moderately but significantly so) in all four CD4+ subsets.

Sequenced material consisted of expressed TCRB transcripts (all of the isolated RNA was reverse transcribed). Method: immunoSEQ multiplex PCR; TCRdb's copy keeps in-frame clones and lacks some. The top ten clones hold more than 0.75% of a sample with approximately 170,000 clones, around 7.8% of them seen once. Sequenced input: central memory CD4+ T cells from blood. These receptors were obtained from a woman aged 40 to 50 with type 1 diabetes.

This clone was found a few times. V is TRBV6-6 and J is TRBJ2-3; perhaps TRBD2 as D (6 bases). This CDR3 is built from 15 residues. Germline CDR1 is MNHNY and CDR2 is SVGAGI (reference sequence). V gave up 7 bases and J gave up 5 bases, with 19 bases separating them. As DNA, the CDR3 is TGTGCCAGCACTACCAGGGACCGGAGGGGAGATACGCAGTATTTT. Encoded protein: CASTTRDRRGDTQYF.

This chain connects TRBV27 to TRBJ2-1, with 10 bases lining up with TRBD2. Germline V gene sequence: CDR1 MNHEY, CDR2 SMNVEV (reference sequence). This CDR3 is 16 amino acids long. V lost 8 bases, J lost 2 bases, and 9 bases stayed unmatched. CDR3 DNA sequence: TGTGCCAGCGGAAAGCGGGAGGGTGGCACCTACAATGAGCAGTTCTTC. Translated, it gives CASGKREGGTYNEQFF.

V usage is TRBV28 and J usage is TRBJ1-5, with 8 bases fitting TRBD1. The germline V gene encodes CDR1 MDHEN and CDR2 SYDVKM. Losses at the gene ends were 4 bases for V and 0 bases for J; bases not matched to a gene: 5. This CDR3 has 16 residues. This CDR3 is CASSWGQDYSNQPQHF. DNA for the CDR3: TGTGCCAGCAGTTGGGGACAGGATTATAGCAATCAGCCCCAGCATTTT.

This clone was picked up a small number of times. This chain uses TRBV4-3 with TRBJ2-3; D might be TRBD2 (5 bases). V was cut by 0 bases and J by 3 bases, with 7 bases left in between. The length of the CDR3 is 14 residues. The germline CDR1 and CDR2 sequences are LGHNA and YSLEER. CDR3 bases: TGCGCCAGCAGCCAAGAGGGGAGAACAGATACGCAGTATTTT. It is translated as CASSQEGRTDTQYF.

As concerns this clone: The sample carries other DNA sequences with the same CDR3. The chain combines TRBV5-1 with TRBJ2-3, with 8 bases identical to TRBD2. Unmatched junction bases numbered 7, after V lost 4 bases and J lost 0 bases. The CDR3 consists of 16 residues. Germline V gives CDR1 SGHRS, CDR2 YFSETQ. This CDR3 is CASSVSGSASTDTQYF. The CDR3 DNA sequence: TGCGCCAGCAGCGTGAGCGGGAGCGCTAGCACAGATACGCAGTATTTT.

Ten or more counts support this clone. The genes are TRBV19 and TRBJ2-4; D is uncertain. Trimming removed 5 bases at V and 10 bases at J, with 12 bases between. The CDR3 runs to 12 residues. Per the germline V gene, CDR1 is LNHDA and CDR2 is SQIVND (reference sequence). Written as DNA, the CDR3 is TGTGCCAGTAGTGTTAACCGAGGAATTCAGTACTTC. Amino acid sequence: CASSVNRGIQYF.

This clone was counted a few times. The chain links TRBV7-2 to TRBJ1-4; 10 bases agree with TRBD1. Germline trimming cut 5 bases from V and 8 bases from J; bases unmatched to any gene: 8. Germline assignment: CDR1 SGHTA and CDR2 FQGNSA. The CDR3 totals 15 residues. The CDR3 DNA sequence: TGTGCCAGCAGCGTAAGACAGGGGGCGCCGGAAAAACTGTTTTTT. This translates into CASSVRQGAPEKLFF. Full variable domain (outside the CDR3, taken from reference TRBV7-2 and TRBJ1-4): GAGVSQSPSNKVTEKGKDVELRCDPISGHTALYWYRQSLGQGLEFLIYFQGNSAPDKSGLPSDRFSAERTGGSVSTLTIQRTQQEDSAVYLCASSVRQGAPEKLFFGSGTQLSVL.

This clone was picked up a small number of times. The chain links TRBV2 to TRBJ2-3, with D possibly TRBD2 on 7 matching bases. V gave up 7 bases and J gave up 6 bases, with 23 bases separating them. This CDR3 spans 16 amino acids. Germline assignment: CDR1 SNHLY and CDR2 FYNNEI. The chain's CDR3 is CASTPGFGGQGDTQYF. The CDR3 nucleotides read TGTGCCAGCACCCCGGGGTTCGGGGGGCAAGGGGATACGCAGTATTTT.

The sample holds a few counts of this clone. V is TRBV29-1 and J is TRBJ1-4, with 7 bases fitting TRBD1. V was clipped by 7 bases and J by 4 bases; unmatched bases: 6. The CDR3 spans 13 residues. The germline CDR1 and CDR2 sequences are SQVTM and ANQGSEA. CDR3 loop: CSAATGVNEKLFF. The CDR3 region has the DNA TGCAGCGCAGCAACAGGGGTTAATGAAAAACTGTTTTTT.

V gene TRBV7-2 combines with J gene TRBJ2-1, with TRBD2 matching 15 bases. CDR1 and CDR2 from the germline V gene are SGHTA and FQGNSA. V lost 5 bases and J lost 10; bases outside the gene matches: 12. This CDR3 has 17 amino acids. The CDR3 sequence is CASSPTSGTSGRLEQFF. The CDR3 bases are TGTGCCAGCAGCCCTACCTCCGGGACTAGCGGGAGGCTAGAGCAGTTCTTC.

Many counts were recorded for this clone. This chain joins TRBV18 and TRBJ2-1; maybe TRBD2 (5 bases). Germline V gives CDR1 KGHSH, CDR2 LQKENI. V was cut by 3 bases and J by 9 bases, with 18 bases left in between. The CDR3 spans 15 residues. The CDR3 coding sequence is TGTGCCAGCTCACCTCAGAGTAGAGGGTCTGGTGAGCAGTTCTTC. Protein sequence: CASSPQSRGSGEQFF.

This clone was observed a few times. The chain has TRBV13 and TRBJ2-7; unclear D gene. Germline V gene data show CDR1 as PRHDT and CDR2 as FYEKMQ (reference sequence). The V end was cut by 0 bases, the J end by 3 bases, with 6 bases between. The CDR3 covers 13 residues. The CDR3 protein is CASSLGLGYEQYF. In nucleotides, the CDR3 is TGTGCCAGCAGCTTAGGCCTCGGCTACGAGCAGTACTTC.

This clone was counted ten times or more. This chain connects TRBV7-6 to TRBJ2-1; D is ambiguous. This CDR3 region has 15 residues. Per the germline V gene, CDR1 is SGHVS and CDR2 is FNYEAQ. V shed 2 bases and J shed 3 bases, with 11 bases lying between them. The CDR3 DNA follows: TGTGCCAGCAGCTTAAGTGTTGGCGGCTACAATGAGCAGTTCTTC. It translates to CASSLSVGGYNEQFF.

The chain joins TRBV5-1 to TRBJ1-6; TRBD1 is a possible D gene (6 bases). V was pared by 3 bases and J by 5 bases, with 15 bases between. The CDR3 contains 16 residues. Germline lookup yields CDR1 SGHRS and CDR2 YFSETQ. In nucleotides, the CDR3 is TGCGCCAGCAGCTCGACTTGGACAGCCAATAATTCACCCCTCCACTTT. Protein: CASSSTWTANNSPLHF.

This chain joins TRBV7-3 and TRBJ2-3, with 8 bases identical to TRBD1. The CDR3 has 14 residues. Germline V gene sequence: CDR1 SGHTA, CDR2 FQGTGA. The junction had 2 bases not matched to a gene; V was cut back by 0 bases and J by 6 bases. CDR3 protein: CASSLTSGGDTQYF. Here the CDR3 DNA reads TGTGCCAGCAGCTTAACATCAGGGGGCGATACGCAGTATTTT.

This clone has just a few counts. The rearrangement uses TRBV7-2 and TRBJ2-5; TRBD2 might be the D (6 bases). V lost 3 bases and J lost 2, with 13 bases in between. The CDR3 totals 15 residues. CDR1 SGHTA and CDR2 FQGNSA come from the germline V gene. DNA for the CDR3: TGTGCCAGCAGCTTGGTCGGGGCGGGGCAAGAGACCCAGTACTTC. Its protein is CASSLVGAGQETQYF.

This clone has a handful of counts. The V gene is TRBV6-5, the J gene TRBJ1-2; TRBD1 might be the D (6 bases). This CDR3 has 15 residues. CDR1 is MNHEY, CDR2 SVGAGI, per germline. Trimming shortened V by 7 bases and J by 6 bases, and 21 bases separated the two germline ends. DNA of the CDR3: TGTGCCAGCAACCCCATGACAGGAGGATCGCATGGCTACACCTTC. Amino acid sequence: CASNPMTGGSHGYTF.

In its sample, this clone was seen a few times. The chain couples TRBV29-1 to TRBJ2-7; 10 positions match TRBD1. The CDR3 loop spans 15 amino acids. Per the germline V gene, CDR1 is SQVTM and CDR2 is ANQGSEA. V dropped 1 base and J dropped 0; count of bases not matched to a gene: 3. The chain's CDR3 is CSVEGRTGGSYEQYF. Here the CDR3 DNA reads TGCAGCGTTGAAGGCCGGACAGGGGGCTCCTACGAGCAGTACTTC.

This clone was picked up many times. V and J are TRBV10-3 and TRBJ2-3; 8 positions agree with TRBD2. The CDR3 runs to 13 residues. Unmatched junction bases numbered 4, after V lost 9 bases and J lost 2 bases. Germline assignment: CDR1 ENHRY and CDR2 SYGVKD. DNA for the CDR3: TGTGCCATAGCGGGAGCGGCCACAGATACGCAGTATTTT. It translates to CAIAGAATDTQYF.

Only a few counts were recorded for this clone. The rearrangement joins TRBV9 to TRBJ2-2; D is possibly TRBD2 (6 bases). The CDR3 consists of 15 residues. V lost 2 bases, J lost 7 bases, and 15 bases lay in between. Germline loops: CDR1 SGDLS, CDR2 YYNGEE. As DNA, the CDR3 is TGTGCCAGCAGCGTGGGGGGACTGCCCTACGGGGAGCTGTTTTTT. Encoded protein: CASSVGGLPYGELFF.

This chain links TRBV7-3 with TRBJ1-6; TRBD1 is a possible D gene (5 bases). This CDR3 has 13 residues. Trimming left V 3 bases short and J 10 bases short, with 10 bases between. Germline CDR1 and CDR2: SGHTA and FQGTGA. CDR3 protein: CASSFATGSPLHF. Written as DNA, the CDR3 is TGTGCCAGCAGCTTCGCCACAGGATCACCCCTCCACTTT.

The V and J genes are TRBV29-1 and TRBJ2-5; 7 bases line up with TRBD2. Germline CDR1 reads SQVTM; CDR2 reads ANQGSEA. Germline trimming cut 3 bases from V and 1 base from J; bases unmatched to any gene: 8. CDR3 length equals 15 residues. The CDR3 here is CSVEGGGSSQETQYF. The CDR3 DNA reads as TGCAGCGTTGAGGGGGGGGGATCTAGCCAAGAGACCCAGTACTTC.

In its sample, this clone was seen a few times. The chain has TRBV30 and TRBJ2-7; 8 nucleotides match TRBD1. The germline V gene encodes CDR1 GTSNPN and CDR2 SVGIG (reference sequence). V dropped 4 bases and J dropped 1; count of bases not matched to a gene: 6. The CDR3 length is 14 residues. CDR3 amino acids: CAWISGTGSYEQYF. Here the CDR3 DNA reads TGTGCCTGGATTTCAGGGACAGGTTCCTACGAGCAGTACTTC.

This clone was picked up a small number of times. V and J are TRBV14 and TRBJ1-1; TRBD1 matches 9 bases. CDR1 and CDR2 from the germline V gene are SGHDN and FVKESK. This CDR3 comprises 12 residues. V gave up 7 bases and J gave up 6 bases; unmatched junction bases: 3. CDR3 sequence (DNA): TGTGCCAGCAACCGACAGGGGGCTGAAGCTTTCTTT. This translates into CASNRQGAEAFF.

This clone was counted only a few times. The chain employs TRBV7-3 and TRBJ1-1; D is uncertain. This CDR3 has 13 amino acids. Germline loops: CDR1 SGHTA, CDR2 FQGTGA. V lost 0 bases and J lost 1, with 3 bases in between. CDR3 nucleotides: TGTGCCAGCAGCTTAACCCAGAACACTGAAGCTTTCTTT. Its translation is CASSLTQNTEAFF. Complete variable domain (other parts from reference TRBV7-3 and TRBJ1-1): GAGVSQTPSNKVTEKGKYVELRCDPISGHTALYWYRQSLGQGPEFLIYFQGTGAADDSGLPNDRFFAVRPEGSVSTLKIQRTERGDSAVYLCASSLTQNTEAFFGQGTRLTVV.

This clone was counted between two and nine times. The chain has TRBV7-9 and TRBJ2-4; 8 bases fit TRBD2. The V and J ends lost 5 bases and 7 bases, in that order; junction bases with no gene match: 7. The V gene's germline CDR1 is SEHNR and CDR2 FQNEAQ (reference sequence). The CDR3 is made up of 14 amino acids. This CDR3 is CASSGSGGANIQYF. In DNA, the CDR3 is TGTGCCAGCAGCGGATCGGGAGGGGCCAACATTCAGTACTTC.

In its sample, this clone was seen a few times. The rearrangement joins TRBV19 to TRBJ1-5; tentative D call: TRBD1 (5 bases). The germline V and J ends were trimmed by 7 bases and 6 bases, with 16 bases remaining between them. The CDR3 has 14 residues. CDR1 LNHDA and CDR2 SQIVND come from the germline V gene (reference sequence). CDR3 amino acids: CASMGFRDTQPQHF. The DNA for the CDR3 is TGTGCCAGTATGGGGTTCAGGGATACTCAGCCCCAGCATTTT.